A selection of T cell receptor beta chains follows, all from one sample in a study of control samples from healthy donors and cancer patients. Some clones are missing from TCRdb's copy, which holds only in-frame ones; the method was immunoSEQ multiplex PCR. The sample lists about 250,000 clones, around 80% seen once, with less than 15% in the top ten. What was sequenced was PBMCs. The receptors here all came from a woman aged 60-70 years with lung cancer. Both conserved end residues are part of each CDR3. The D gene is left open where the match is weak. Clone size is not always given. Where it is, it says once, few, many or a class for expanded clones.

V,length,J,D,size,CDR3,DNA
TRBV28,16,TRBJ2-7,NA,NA,CASITGAGGPGYEQYF,TGTGCCAGCATTACGGGGGCGGGCGGGCCGGGGTACGAGCAGTACTTC
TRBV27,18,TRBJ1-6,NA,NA,CASSSGGQGRAYNSPLHF,TGTGCCAGCAGTTCCGGGGGGCAGGGGAGGGCCTATAATTCACCCCTCCACTTT
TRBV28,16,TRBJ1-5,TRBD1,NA,CASNPQGRTGNQPQHF,TGTGCCAGCAATCCACAGGGGAGAACGGGCAATCAGCCCCAGCATTTT
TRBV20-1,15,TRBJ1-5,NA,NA,CSASQGSSVNQPQHF,TGCAGTGCTAGTCAGGGATCGTCAGTGAATCAGCCCCAGCATTTT
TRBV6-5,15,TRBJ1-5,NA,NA,CASSYSGGRGQPQHF,TGTGCCAGCAGTTACTCGGGTGGCAGGGGCCAGCCCCAGCATTTT
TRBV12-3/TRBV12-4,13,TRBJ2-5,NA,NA,CASSFSKGETQYF,TGTGCCAGCAGTTTTAGCAAGGGAGAGACCCAGTACTTC
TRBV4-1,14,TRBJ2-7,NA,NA,CASSQEGQASEQYF,TGCGCCAGCAGCCAAGAAGGGCAGGCTTCCGAGCAGTACTTC
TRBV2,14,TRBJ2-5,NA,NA,CASSENRGGETQYF,TGTGCCAGCAGTGAGAACCGGGGTGGCGAGACCCAGTACTTC
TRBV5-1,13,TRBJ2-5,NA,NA,CASSLAGDETQYF,TGCGCCAGCAGCTTGGCAGGGGACGAGACCCAGTACTTC
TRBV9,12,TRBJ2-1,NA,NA,CASSGSYNEQFF,TGTGCCAGCAGCGGCTCCTACAATGAGCAGTTCTTC
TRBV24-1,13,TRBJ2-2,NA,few,CATSHSRTGELFF,TGTGCCACCAGTCACAGTCGCACCGGGGAGCTGTTTTTT
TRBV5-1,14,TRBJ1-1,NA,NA,CASSLLDSNTEAFF,TGCGCCAGCAGCCTACTCGATTCCAACACTGAAGCTTTCTTT
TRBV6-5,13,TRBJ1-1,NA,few,CASSMGRNTEAFF,TGTGCCAGCAGCATGGGCCGGAACACTGAAGCTTTCTTT
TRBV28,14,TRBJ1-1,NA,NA,CASSSGTGYTEAFF,TGTGCCAGCAGCTCGGGCACAGGCTACACTGAAGCTTTCTTT
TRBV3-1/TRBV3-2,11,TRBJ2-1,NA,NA,CASSQGGLGIF,TGTGCCAGCAGCCAGGGCGGACTGGGGATCTTC
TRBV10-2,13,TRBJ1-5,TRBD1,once,CASGDREDQPQHF,TGCGCCAGCGGGGACAGGGAGGATCAGCCCCAGCATTTT
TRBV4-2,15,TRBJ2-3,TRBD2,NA,CASSPERGRTDTQYF,TGTGCCAGCAGCCCGGAGCGGGGGCGCACAGATACGCAGTATTTT
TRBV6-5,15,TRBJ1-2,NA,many,CASTSGSRGLDGYTF,TGTGCCAGCACCTCGGGGTCCAGGGGTCTGGATGGCTACACCTTC
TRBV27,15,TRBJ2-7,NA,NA,CASSLLVARRHEQYF,TGTGCCAGCAGTTTATTAGTAGCGCGCCGCCACGAGCAGTACTTC
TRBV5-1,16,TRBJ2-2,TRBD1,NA,CASSSSGQGGTGELFF,TGCGCCAGCAGCTCCTCTGGACAGGGCGGAACCGGGGAGCTGTTTTTT
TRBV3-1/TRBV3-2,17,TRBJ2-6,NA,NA,CASSRWMVGSGANVLTF,TGTGCCAGCAGCCGATGGATGGTCGGGTCTGGGGCCAACGTCCTGACTTTC
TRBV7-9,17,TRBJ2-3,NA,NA,CASSLRGGGPSTDTQYF,TGTGCCAGCAGCTTAAGGGGGGGCGGGCCAAGCACAGATACGCAGTATTTT
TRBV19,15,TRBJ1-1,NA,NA,CASSPGPAGVSEAFF,TGTGCCAGTAGTCCGGGGCCGGCGGGAGTGTCTGAAGCTTTCTTT